The clone carrying this TCR beta chain was recorded many times. The target antigen is unknown. This sample stems from a study of neurological immune-mediated disorders. MiXCR was run by TCRdb on the 5' RACE reads, yielding one entry per CDR3 protein. The repertoire holds about 60,000 distinct CDR3 sequences, with roughly 9.7% as singletons. Study-wide results and caveats: The greatest degree of TCR clonal expansion was observed in HTLV-1-associated myelopathy, with the lowest in multiple sclerosis, below that of healthy controls.

The CDR3 length is 13 residues. Germline assignment: CDR1 WSHSY and CDR2 SAAADI. Unmatched junction bases numbered 5, after V lost 9 bases and J lost 4 bases. The time point is: longitudinal time-point 2. This chain links TRBV10-2 with TRBJ2-1; 8 nucleotides line up with TRBD2. The TCR sequence derives from a man aged 30 to 45 in good health. The sample consisted of PBMCs. CDR3 sequence (DNA): TGCGCCAGTAGCGGGACCCCGTACAATGAGCAGTTCTTC. Translation: CASSGTPYNEQFF.